This TCR beta chain was sequenced in a study of T cell clones after liver transplantation. Turning to the study itself: Patients counted as tolerant after at least one year off all immunosuppression, enzymes not exceeding twice normal.

The CDR3 loop spans 15 amino acids. The V and J ends lost 4 bases and 0 bases respectively, with 12 bases between them. Looked up from germline, CDR1 is LNHDA and CDR2 is SQIVND (reference sequence). Libraries were prepared by immunoSEQ multiplex PCR; TCRdb keeps only in-frame clonotypes and omits some of them. In the table there are about 72,000 clones, over 85% of which are singletons. This receptor was obtained from a human donor who received a liver transplant. Material: CD4+ T cells from blood, obtained before liver transplant. The gene calls are TRBV19 and TRBJ2-5; unclear D gene. The CDR3 reads CASSTHPSNQETQYF. The CDR3 bases are TGTGCCAGTAGTACCCACCCTAGTAACCAAGAGACCCAGTACTTC.